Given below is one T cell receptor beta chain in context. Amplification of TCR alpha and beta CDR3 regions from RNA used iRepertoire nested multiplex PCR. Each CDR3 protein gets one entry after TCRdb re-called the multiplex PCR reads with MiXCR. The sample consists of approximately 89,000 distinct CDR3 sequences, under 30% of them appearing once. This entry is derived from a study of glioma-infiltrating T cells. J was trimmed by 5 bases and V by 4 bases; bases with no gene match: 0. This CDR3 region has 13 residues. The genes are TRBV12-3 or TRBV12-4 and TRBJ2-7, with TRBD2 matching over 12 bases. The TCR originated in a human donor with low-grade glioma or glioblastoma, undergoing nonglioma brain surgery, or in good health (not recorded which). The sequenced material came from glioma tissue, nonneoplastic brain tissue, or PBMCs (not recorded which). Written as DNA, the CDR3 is TGTGCCAGCAGTTGGACTAGCGGGGACGAGCAGTACTTC. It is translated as CASSWTSGDEQYF.